Listed here are 21 T cell receptor beta chains from one sample, sequenced in a study of blood T cell repertoires in COVID-19. Some clones are missing from TCRdb's copy, which holds only in-frame ones; the method was immunoSEQ multiplex PCR. The sample lists 150,000 or so clones; 76% were seen once. The sample consisted of peripheral blood. The receptors derive from a woman older than 75 with active or convalescent COVID-19.

This rearrangement joins TRBV3-1 (or the pseudogene TRBV3-2) to TRBJ2-1; D is undetermined. Germline V CDR1 and CDR2: LGHDT, YNNKEL (reference sequence). The length of the CDR3 is 13 residues. Trimming pared 4 bases from V and 4 bases from J, leaving 8 bases between. The CDR3 DNA is TGTGCCAGCAGCCGCGCACGGTACAATGAGCAGTTCTTC. Protein product: CASSRARYNEQFF.

This clone appeared a few times. The chain employs TRBV4-3 and TRBJ2-3; 12 nucleotides match TRBD2. Trimming took 1 base from V and 1 from J; bases not matched to a gene: 3. The CDR3 covers 17 residues. Looked up from germline, CDR1 is LGHNA and CDR2 is YSLEER. CDR3 amino acids: CASSQGTSGDGTDTQYF. CDR3 DNA sequence: TGCGCCAGCAGCCAAGGGACTAGCGGGGACGGCACAGATACGCAGTATTTT.

This chain connects TRBV3-1 (or the pseudogene TRBV3-2) to TRBJ2-6; 9 nucleotides agree with TRBD1. CDR3 length: 16 residues. Per the germline V gene, CDR1 is LGHDT and CDR2 is YNNKEL (reference sequence). V was pared by 5 bases and J by 3 bases, with 5 bases of the junction left unmatched. The CDR3 sequence: CASSTGQGYGANVLTF. CDR3 DNA sequence: TGTGCCAGCAGCACGGGACAGGGTTATGGGGCCAACGTCCTGACTTTC.

The J gene is TRBJ2-1, the V gene TRBV6-5; D remains ambiguous. V lost 2 bases and J 0 bases, leaving 11 bases between the germline ends. Germline assignment: CDR1 MNHEY and CDR2 SVGAGI. The CDR3 extends over 16 amino acids. CDR3: CASSYVGRSSYNEQFF. Here the CDR3 DNA reads TGTGCCAGCAGTTACGTCGGTAGGAGCTCCTACAATGAGCAGTTCTTC.

The rearrangement uses TRBV12-3 or TRBV12-4 and TRBJ2-5; D is unresolved. CDR3 size: 13 residues. The V and J ends lost 2 bases and 5 bases respectively, with 9 bases between them. The CDR3 region has the DNA TGTGCCAGCAGTTTAACAGAACCTGAGACCCAGTACTTC. Encoded protein: CASSLTEPETQYF.

The CDR3 loop reads CASTRGETQYF. DNA of the CDR3: TGTGCCAGCACCCGGGGAGAGACCCAGTACTTC. The chain links TRBV28 to TRBJ2-5; the D gene is possibly TRBD2 (5 bases). The V gene's germline CDR1 is MDHEN and CDR2 SYDVKM. This CDR3 has 11 residues. V lost 7 bases and J lost 4, with 7 bases in between.

The chain joins TRBV4-1 to TRBJ2-1; TRBD2 matches 10 bases. Germline CDR1 is MGHRA and CDR2 is YSYEKL. V lost 0 bases, J lost 8 bases, and 10 bases stayed unmatched. The length of the CDR3 is 17 residues. This chain's CDR3 is CASSQDFGTSVLDEQFF. CDR3 coding DNA: TGCGCCAGCAGCCAAGATTTCGGGACTAGCGTGTTGGATGAGCAGTTCTTC.

This chain uses TRBV5-1 with TRBJ2-1; a possible D gene is TRBD2 (6 bases). V was pared by 1 base and J by 4 bases, with 15 bases between. Germline loops: CDR1 SGHRS, CDR2 YFSETQ. This CDR3 has 16 amino acids. CDR3 sequence: CASSLQSAGPYNEQFF. The CDR3 DNA follows: TGCGCCAGCAGCTTGCAATCCGCGGGGCCTTACAATGAGCAGTTCTTC.

This clone was detected only a few times. V usage is TRBV6-5 and J usage is TRBJ1-1, with 7 bases fitting TRBD1. Germline lookup yields CDR1 MNHEY and CDR2 SVGAGI. The CDR3 extends over 13 amino acids. The ends lost 7 bases at V and 6 bases at J; junction bases unmatched: 8. The chain's CDR3 is CASMSGGRAEAFF. CDR3 DNA: TGTGCCAGCATGTCAGGGGGTCGGGCTGAAGCTTTCTTT.

The chain combines TRBV3-1 (or the pseudogene TRBV3-2) with TRBJ1-1; D not certain. This CDR3 is 13 amino acids long. V dropped 4 bases and J dropped 5 bases, with 11 bases sitting between them. CDR1 is LGHDT and CDR2 is YNNKEL in the germline V gene (reference sequence). CDR3 bases: TGTGCCAGCAGCCGGAACTCGGGGACTGAAGCTTTCTTT. It is translated as CASSRNSGTEAFF.

The V call is TRBV7-2, the J call TRBJ2-2; no firm D call. This CDR3 has 15 residues. CDR1 and CDR2 from the germline V gene are SGHTA and FQGNSA. V shed 2 bases and J shed 1 base, with 8 bases lying between them. The DNA of the CDR3 is TGTGCCAGCAGCTTACTCCCAGGGAACACCGGGGAGCTGTTTTTT. It codes for CASSLLPGNTGELFF.

This clone was counted a single time. The J gene is TRBJ1-1, the V gene TRBV14, with D perhaps TRBD1 (5 bases). Germline CDR1 SGHDN, CDR2 FVKESK. Trimming took 1 base from V and 6 from J, leaving 12 bases between them. This CDR3 comprises 14 residues. The CDR3 here is CASSQGGFRAEAFF. The CDR3 region has the DNA TGTGCCAGCAGCCAAGGGGGTTTCAGGGCTGAAGCTTTCTTT.

This clone was observed once. CDR3 protein: CASTNVVGGGYGYTF. The CDR3 DNA reads as TGTGCCAGCACTAACGTCGTCGGGGGGGGATATGGCTACACCTTC. This rearrangement joins TRBV6-1 to TRBJ1-2, with D maybe TRBD1 (5 bases). Per the germline V gene, CDR1 is MNHNS and CDR2 is SASEGT. The ends were cut back, 7 bases at V and 5 bases at J, with 20 bases in the middle. This CDR3 spans 15 amino acids.

J is TRBJ2-1 and V is TRBV27; the match to TRBD2 covers 9 bases. J gave up 9 bases and V 2 bases, and 8 bases lay outside the gene matches. Germline V lookup: CDR1 MNHEY, CDR2 SMNVEV (reference sequence). The CDR3 has 15 residues. CDR3 sequence reads: CASSLAGGLSGEQFF. Here the CDR3 DNA reads TGTGCCAGCAGTTTAGCGGGGGGGCTTTCAGGTGAGCAGTTCTTC.

This rearrangement joins TRBV15 to TRBJ2-2, with TRBD1 matching over 9 bases. V lost 2 bases to trimming and J lost 7 bases; unmatched junction nucleotides: 8. Per germline, CDR1 LNHNV and CDR2 YYDKDF (reference sequence). This CDR3 contains 16 residues. DNA for the CDR3: TGTGCCACCAGCAGAAACAGGGGGCTGAAAGGCGGGGAGCTGTTTTTT. As protein: CATSRNRGLKGGELFF.

V is TRBV9 and J is TRBJ2-3, with 9 bases aligning to TRBD2. Germline loops: CDR1 SGDLS, CDR2 YYNGEE. The CDR3 sequence is 17 residues long. The V and J ends lost 4 bases and 2 bases, in that order; junction bases with no gene match: 11. CDR3: CASSRRGGGDYTDTQYF. For the CDR3, the DNA is TGTGCCAGCAGCCGGCGCGGCGGGGGGGATTACACAGATACGCAGTATTTT.

The chain has TRBV28 and TRBJ2-7; D is possibly TRBD2 (5 bases). V was clipped by 2 bases and J by 7 bases, with 9 bases between them. In germline, CDR1 is MDHEN, CDR2 SYDVKM. The CDR3 runs 12 residues. The CDR3 region has the DNA TGTGCCAGCAGTTTACCGCCGGGGGAGCAGTACTTC. Its translation is CASSLPPGEQYF.

The chain uses TRBV7-2 and TRBJ2-2; 9 bases line up with TRBD1. The germline V gene has CDR1 SGHTA and CDR2 FQGNSA. The CDR3 runs to 15 residues. V lost 5 bases to trimming and J lost 4 bases; unmatched junction nucleotides: 5. The CDR3 DNA sequence: TGTGCCAGCAGCCCCGGGACAGGGTTCACCGGGGAGCTGTTTTTT. Translation gives CASSPGTGFTGELFF.

This clone was observed a handful of times. This chain connects TRBV6-1 to TRBJ2-7, with 10 bases lining up with TRBD2. Germline CDR1 is MNHNS and CDR2 is SASEGT. Trimming took 3 bases from V and 0 from J; bases not matched to a gene: 11. The CDR3 spans 18 residues. In nucleotides, the CDR3 is TGTGCCAGCAGTGAGCCGTCTAGCGGGGGTCGCAGCTCCTACGAGCAGTACTTC. This encodes CASSEPSSGGRSSYEQYF.

V is TRBV5-8 and J is TRBJ1-4, with D hard to call. Germline V gene data show CDR1 as SGHTS and CDR2 as YDEGEE. There are 13 residues in the CDR3. Trimming removed 0 bases at V and 11 bases at J, with 11 bases between. This CDR3 is CASSLVGRRKLFF. The DNA for the CDR3 is TGTGCCAGCAGCTTGGTAGGGAGGAGGAAACTGTTTTTT.

V usage is TRBV4-1 and J usage is TRBJ1-4; TRBD1 is a possible D gene (5 bases). The CDR3 has 16 amino acids. Germline V gene sequence: CDR1 MGHRA, CDR2 YSYEKL. V dropped 4 bases and J dropped 4 bases, with 16 bases sitting between them. Here the CDR3 DNA reads TGCGCCAGCAGCCCAGGAAACGGGGGTTATAATGAAAAACTGTTTTTT. It is translated as CASSPGNGGYNEKLFF.